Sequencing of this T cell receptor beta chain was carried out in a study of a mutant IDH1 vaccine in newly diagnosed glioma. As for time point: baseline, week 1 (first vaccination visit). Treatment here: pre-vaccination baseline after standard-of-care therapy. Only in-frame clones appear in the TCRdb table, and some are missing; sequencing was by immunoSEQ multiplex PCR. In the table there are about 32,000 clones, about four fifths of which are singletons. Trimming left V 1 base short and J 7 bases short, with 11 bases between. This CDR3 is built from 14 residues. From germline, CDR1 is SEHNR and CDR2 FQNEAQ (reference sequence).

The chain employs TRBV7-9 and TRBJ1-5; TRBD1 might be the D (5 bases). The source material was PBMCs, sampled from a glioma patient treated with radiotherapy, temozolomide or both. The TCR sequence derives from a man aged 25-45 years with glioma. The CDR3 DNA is TGTGCCAGCAGCTTAGAGACAGAAGGCCAGCCCCAGCATTTT. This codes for CASSLETEGQPQHF. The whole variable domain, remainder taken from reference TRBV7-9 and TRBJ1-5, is DTGVSQNPRHKITKRGQNVTFRCDPISEHNRLYWYRQTLGQGPEFLTYFQNEAQLEKSRLLSDRFSAERPKGSFSTLEIQRTEQGDSAMYLCASSLETEGQPQHFGDGTRLSIL.